The entry below gives a single T cell receptor beta chain sequence along with its context. The record originates from a study of blood T cell repertoires in COVID-19. V was shortened by 3 bases and J by 1 base, with 17 bases between the two germline ends. Germline V gives CDR1 KGHSH, CDR2 LQKENI. The CDR3 totals 17 residues. Some clones are missing from TCRdb's copy, which holds only in-frame ones; the method was immunoSEQ multiplex PCR. The table lists 190,000 or so clones, approximately 83% of them singletons. Cohort assignment relied on participant-reported clinical history. The chain combines TRBV18 with TRBJ2-3; a possible D gene is TRBD1 (5 bases). Sequencing used PBMCs or T cells enriched from blood (not recorded which). This clonotype was obtained from a man aged 35-49 years who had recovered from COVID-19. The CDR3: CASSPQGLSIGTDTQYF. In DNA, the CDR3 is TGTGCCAGCTCACCCCAGGGATTAAGTATCGGCACAGATACGCAGTATTTT.